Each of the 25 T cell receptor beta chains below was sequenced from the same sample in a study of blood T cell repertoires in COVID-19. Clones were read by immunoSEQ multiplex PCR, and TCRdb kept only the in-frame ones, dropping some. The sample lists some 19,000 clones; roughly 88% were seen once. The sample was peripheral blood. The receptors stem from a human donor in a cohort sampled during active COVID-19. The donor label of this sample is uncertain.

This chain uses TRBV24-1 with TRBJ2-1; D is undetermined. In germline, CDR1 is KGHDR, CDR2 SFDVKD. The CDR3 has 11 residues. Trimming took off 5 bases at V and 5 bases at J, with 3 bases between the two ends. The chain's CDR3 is CATSVNNEQFF. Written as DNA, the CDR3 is TGTGCCACCAGTGTAAACAATGAGCAGTTCTTC.

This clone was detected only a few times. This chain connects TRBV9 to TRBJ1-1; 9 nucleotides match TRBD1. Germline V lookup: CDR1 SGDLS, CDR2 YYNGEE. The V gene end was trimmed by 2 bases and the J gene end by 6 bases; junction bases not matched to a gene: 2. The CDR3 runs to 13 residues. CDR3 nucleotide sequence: TGTGCCAGCAGCGTTGGGGACAGGGCTGAAGCTTTCTTT. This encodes CASSVGDRAEAFF. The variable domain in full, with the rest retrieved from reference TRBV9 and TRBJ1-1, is DSGVTQTPKHLITATGQRVTLRCSPRSGDLSVYWYQQSLDQGLQFLIQYYNGEERAKGNILERFSAQQFPDLHSELNLSSLELGDSALYFCASSVGDRAEAFFGQGTRLTVV.

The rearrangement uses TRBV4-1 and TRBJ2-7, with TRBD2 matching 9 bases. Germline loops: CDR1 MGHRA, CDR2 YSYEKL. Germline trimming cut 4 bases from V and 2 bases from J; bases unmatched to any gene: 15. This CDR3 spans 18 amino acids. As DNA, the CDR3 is TGCGCCAGCAGCCCCATCTTAGCCCGCGGGAGGGCTGCCTACGAGCAGTACTTC. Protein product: CASSPILARGRAAYEQYF.

CDR3 residues: CASSLGTSGYQETQYF. CDR3 nucleotide sequence: TGTGCCAGCAGCTTAGGAACTAGCGGTTACCAAGAGACCCAGTACTTC. This chain joins TRBV13 and TRBJ2-5, with 8 bases matching TRBD2. Germline V gene data show CDR1 as PRHDT and CDR2 as FYEKMQ (reference sequence). The CDR3 extends over 16 amino acids. The J segment lost 0 bases and the V segment lost 0 bases, leaving 3 bases of the junction unmatched.

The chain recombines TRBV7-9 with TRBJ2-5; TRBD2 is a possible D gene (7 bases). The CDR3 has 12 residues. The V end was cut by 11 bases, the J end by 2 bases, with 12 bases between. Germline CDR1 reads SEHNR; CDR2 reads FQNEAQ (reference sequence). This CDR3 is CAGGGSQETQYF. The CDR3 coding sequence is TGTGCCGGGGGGGGCTCACAAGAGACCCAGTACTTC.

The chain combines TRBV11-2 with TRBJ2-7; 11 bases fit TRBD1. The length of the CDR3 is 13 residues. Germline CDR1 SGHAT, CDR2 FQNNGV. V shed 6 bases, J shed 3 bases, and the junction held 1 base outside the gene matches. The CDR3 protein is CASRGTGGYEQYF. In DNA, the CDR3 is TGTGCCAGCAGGGGGACAGGGGGCTACGAGCAGTACTTC.

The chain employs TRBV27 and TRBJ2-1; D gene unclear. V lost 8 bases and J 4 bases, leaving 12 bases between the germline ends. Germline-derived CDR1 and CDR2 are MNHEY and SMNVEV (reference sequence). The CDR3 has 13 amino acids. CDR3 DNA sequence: TGTGCCAGCCTAAGATCAGGATACAATGAGCAGTTCTTC. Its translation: CASLRSGYNEQFF.

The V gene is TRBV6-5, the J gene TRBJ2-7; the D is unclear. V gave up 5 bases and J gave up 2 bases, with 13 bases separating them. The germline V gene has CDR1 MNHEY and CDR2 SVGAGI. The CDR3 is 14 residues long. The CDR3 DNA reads TGTGCCAGCAGTCCCCGACTCGACGCCTACGAGCAGTACTTC. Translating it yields CASSPRLDAYEQYF.

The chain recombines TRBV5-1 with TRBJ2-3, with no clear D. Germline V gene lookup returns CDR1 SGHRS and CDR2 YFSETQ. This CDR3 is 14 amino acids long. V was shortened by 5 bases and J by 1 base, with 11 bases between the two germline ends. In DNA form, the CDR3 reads TGCGCCAGCAGACTCAATCTCCGCACAGATACGCAGTATTTT. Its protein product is CASRLNLRTDTQYF. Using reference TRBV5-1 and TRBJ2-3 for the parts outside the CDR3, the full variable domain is KAGVTQTPRYLIKTRGQQVTLSCSPISGHRSVSWYQQTPGQGLQFLFEYFSETQRNKGNFPGRFSGRQFSNSRSEMNVSTLELGDSALYLCASRLNLRTDTQYFGPGTRLTVL.

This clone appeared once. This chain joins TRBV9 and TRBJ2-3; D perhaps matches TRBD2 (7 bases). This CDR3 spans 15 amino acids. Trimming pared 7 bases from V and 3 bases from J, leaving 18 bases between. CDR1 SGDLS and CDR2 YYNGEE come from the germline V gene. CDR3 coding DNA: TGTGCCAGCTCCCCCCGGGGGGCGAGGACAGATACGCAGTATTTT. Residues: CASSPRGARTDTQYF.

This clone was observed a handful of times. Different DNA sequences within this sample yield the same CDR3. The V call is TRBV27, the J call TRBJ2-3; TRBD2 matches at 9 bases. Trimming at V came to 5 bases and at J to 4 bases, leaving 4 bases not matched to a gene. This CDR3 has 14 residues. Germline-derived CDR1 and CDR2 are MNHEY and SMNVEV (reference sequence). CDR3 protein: CASSLGTSPDTQYF. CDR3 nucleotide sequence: TGTGCCAGCAGTCTTGGGACTAGCCCAGATACGCAGTATTTT.

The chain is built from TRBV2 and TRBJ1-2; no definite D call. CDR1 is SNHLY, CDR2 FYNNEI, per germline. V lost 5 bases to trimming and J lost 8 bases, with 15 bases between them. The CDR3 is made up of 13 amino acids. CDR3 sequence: CASSPDGEGGYTF. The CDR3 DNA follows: TGTGCCAGCAGTCCGGACGGGGAAGGGGGCTACACCTTC. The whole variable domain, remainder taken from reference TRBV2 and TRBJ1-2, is EPEVTQTPSHQVTQMGQEVILRCVPISNHLYFYWYRQILGQKVEFLVSFYNNEISEKSEIFDDQFSVERPDGSNFTLKIRSTKLEDSAMYFCASSPDGEGGYTFGSGTRLTVV.

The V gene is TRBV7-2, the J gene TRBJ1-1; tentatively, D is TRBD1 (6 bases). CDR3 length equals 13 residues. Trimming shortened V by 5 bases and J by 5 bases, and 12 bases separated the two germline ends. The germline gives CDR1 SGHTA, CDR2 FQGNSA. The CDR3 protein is CASSLGTITEAFF. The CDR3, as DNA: TGTGCCAGCAGCCTGGGGACAATTACTGAAGCTTTCTTT.

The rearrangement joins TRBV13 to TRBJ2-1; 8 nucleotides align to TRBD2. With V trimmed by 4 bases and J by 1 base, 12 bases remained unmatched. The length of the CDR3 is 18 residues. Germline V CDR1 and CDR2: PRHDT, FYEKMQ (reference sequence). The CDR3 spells CASSSLSGRARSYNEQFF. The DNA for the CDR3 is TGTGCCAGCAGCTCCCTCAGCGGGAGAGCACGTTCCTACAATGAGCAGTTCTTC.

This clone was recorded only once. The CDR3 protein is CASTPIPSGNTIYF. The CDR3 DNA is TGTGCCAGCACTCCTATACCCTCTGGAAACACCATATATTTT. The chain recombines TRBV6-5 with TRBJ1-3; D gene ambiguous. Looked up from germline, CDR1 is MNHEY and CDR2 is SVGAGI. The CDR3 runs to 14 residues. The V end lost 7 bases, the J end lost 0 bases, and 10 bases lay between the germline ends.

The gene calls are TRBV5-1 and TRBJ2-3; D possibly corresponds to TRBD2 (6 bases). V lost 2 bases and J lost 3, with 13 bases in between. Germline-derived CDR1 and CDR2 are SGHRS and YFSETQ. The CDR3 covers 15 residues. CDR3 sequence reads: CASSFPGVDTDTQYF. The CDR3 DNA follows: TGCGCCAGCAGCTTTCCGGGAGTGGATACAGATACGCAGTATTTT. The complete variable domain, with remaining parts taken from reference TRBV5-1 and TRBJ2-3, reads KAGVTQTPRYLIKTRGQQVTLSCSPISGHRSVSWYQQTPGQGLQFLFEYFSETQRNKGNFPGRFSGRQFSNSRSEMNVSTLELGDSALYLCASSFPGVDTDTQYFGPGTRLTVL.

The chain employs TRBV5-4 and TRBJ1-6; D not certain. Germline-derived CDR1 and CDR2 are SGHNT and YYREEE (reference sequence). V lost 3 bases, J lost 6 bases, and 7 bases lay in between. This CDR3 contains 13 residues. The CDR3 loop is CASSSGSNSPLHF. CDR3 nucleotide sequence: TGTGCCAGCAGCTCCGGGTCTAATTCACCCCTCCACTTT.

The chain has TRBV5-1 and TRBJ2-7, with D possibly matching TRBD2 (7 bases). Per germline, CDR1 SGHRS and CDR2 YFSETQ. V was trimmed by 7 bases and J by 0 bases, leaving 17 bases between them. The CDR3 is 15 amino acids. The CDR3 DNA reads TGCGCCAGCCGGGGGGCTCCTGGTAGCTCCTACGAGCAGTACTTC. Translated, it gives CASRGAPGSSYEQYF.

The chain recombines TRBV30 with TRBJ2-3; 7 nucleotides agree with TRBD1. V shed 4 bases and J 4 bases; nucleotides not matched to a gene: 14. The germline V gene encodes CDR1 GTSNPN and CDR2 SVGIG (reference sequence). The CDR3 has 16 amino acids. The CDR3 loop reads CAWKRNRGVGADTQYF. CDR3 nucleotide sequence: TGTGCCTGGAAGAGAAACAGGGGAGTTGGGGCAGATACGCAGTATTTT.

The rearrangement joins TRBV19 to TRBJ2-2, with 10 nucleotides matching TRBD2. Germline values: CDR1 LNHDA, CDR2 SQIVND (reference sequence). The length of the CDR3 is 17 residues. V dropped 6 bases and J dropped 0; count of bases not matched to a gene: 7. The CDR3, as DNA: TGTGCCAGTAGCCAGGGACTAGCGCCCACGAACACCGGGGAGCTGTTTTTT. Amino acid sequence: CASSQGLAPTNTGELFF.

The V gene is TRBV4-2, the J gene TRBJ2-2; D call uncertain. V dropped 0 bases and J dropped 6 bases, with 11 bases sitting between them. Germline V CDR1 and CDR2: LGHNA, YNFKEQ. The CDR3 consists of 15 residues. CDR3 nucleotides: TGTGCCAGCAGCCAAGATCGCCCCAGATCCGGGGAGCTGTTTTTT. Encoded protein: CASSQDRPRSGELFF.

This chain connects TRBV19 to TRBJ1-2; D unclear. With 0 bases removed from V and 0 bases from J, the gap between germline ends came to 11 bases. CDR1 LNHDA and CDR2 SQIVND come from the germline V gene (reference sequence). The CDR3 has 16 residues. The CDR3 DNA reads TGTGCCAGTAGTATAGATCTGTTGGCAACTAACTATGGCTACACCTTC. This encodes CASSIDLLATNYGYTF. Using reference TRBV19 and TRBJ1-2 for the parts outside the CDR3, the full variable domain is DGGITQSPKYLFRKEGQNVTLSCEQNLNHDAMYWYRQDPGQGLRLIYYSQIVNDFQKGDIAEGYSVSREKKESFPLTVTSAQKNPTAFYLCASSIDLLATNYGYTFGSGTRLTVV.

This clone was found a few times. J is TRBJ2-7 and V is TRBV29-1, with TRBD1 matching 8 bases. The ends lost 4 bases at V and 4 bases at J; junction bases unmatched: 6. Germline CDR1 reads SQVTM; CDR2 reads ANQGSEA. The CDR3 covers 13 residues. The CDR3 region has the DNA TGCAGCGTTGTGCCAGGGGGCCTTTACGAGCAGTACTTC. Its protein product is CSVVPGGLYEQYF.

The CDR3, as DNA: TGTGCCAGCAGCTTTGACGGGAGTGCCCACCAGCAGTTCTTC. It is translated as CASSFDGSAHQQFF. This rearrangement joins TRBV7-3 to TRBJ2-1; maybe TRBD2 (6 bases). This CDR3 spans 14 amino acids. V was cut by 3 bases and J by 11 bases, with 17 bases left in between. Germline V gene data show CDR1 as SGHTA and CDR2 as FQGTGA. The variable domain in full, completed from reference TRBV7-3 and TRBJ2-1, reads GAGVSQTPSNKVTEKGKYVELRCDPISGHTALYWYRQSLGQGPEFLIYFQGTGAADDSGLPNDRFFAVRPEGSVSTLKIQRTERGDSAVYLCASSFDGSAHQQFFGPGTRLTVL.

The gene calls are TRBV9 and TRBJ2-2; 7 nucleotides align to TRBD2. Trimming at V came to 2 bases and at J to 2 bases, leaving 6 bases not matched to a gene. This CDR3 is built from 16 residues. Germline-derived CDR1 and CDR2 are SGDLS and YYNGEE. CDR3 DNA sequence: TGTGCCAGCAGCGTTCGGGGGGTTTTCAACACCGGGGAGCTGTTTTTT. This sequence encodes CASSVRGVFNTGELFF.